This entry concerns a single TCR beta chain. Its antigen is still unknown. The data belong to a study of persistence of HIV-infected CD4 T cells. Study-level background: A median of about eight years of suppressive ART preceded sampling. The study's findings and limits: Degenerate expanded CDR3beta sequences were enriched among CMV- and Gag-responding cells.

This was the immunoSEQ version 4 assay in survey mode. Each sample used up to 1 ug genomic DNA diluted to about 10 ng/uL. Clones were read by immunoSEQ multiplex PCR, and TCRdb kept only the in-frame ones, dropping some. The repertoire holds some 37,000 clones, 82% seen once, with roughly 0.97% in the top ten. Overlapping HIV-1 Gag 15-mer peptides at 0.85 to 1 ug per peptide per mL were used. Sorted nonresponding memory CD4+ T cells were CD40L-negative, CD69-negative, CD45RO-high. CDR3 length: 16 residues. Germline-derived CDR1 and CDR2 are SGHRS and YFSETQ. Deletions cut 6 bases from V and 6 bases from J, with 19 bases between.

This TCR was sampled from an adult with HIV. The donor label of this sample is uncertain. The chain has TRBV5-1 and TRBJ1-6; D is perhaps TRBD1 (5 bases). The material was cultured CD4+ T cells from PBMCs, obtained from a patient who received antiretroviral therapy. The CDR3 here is CASTDGAGKINSPLHF. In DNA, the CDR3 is TGCGCCAGCACCGACGGGGCAGGGAAGATTAATTCACCCCTCCACTTT.